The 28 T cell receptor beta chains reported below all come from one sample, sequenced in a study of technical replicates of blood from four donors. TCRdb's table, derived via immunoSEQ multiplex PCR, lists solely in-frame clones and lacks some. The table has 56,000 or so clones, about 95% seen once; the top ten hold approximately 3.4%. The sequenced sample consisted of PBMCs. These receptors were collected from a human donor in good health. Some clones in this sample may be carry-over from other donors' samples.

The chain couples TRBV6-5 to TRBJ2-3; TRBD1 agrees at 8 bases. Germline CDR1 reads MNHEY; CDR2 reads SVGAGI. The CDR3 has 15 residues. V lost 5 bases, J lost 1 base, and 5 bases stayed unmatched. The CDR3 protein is CASSPRTGRTDTQYF. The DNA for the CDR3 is TGTGCCAGCAGTCCTAGGACAGGGCGCACAGATACGCAGTATTTT.

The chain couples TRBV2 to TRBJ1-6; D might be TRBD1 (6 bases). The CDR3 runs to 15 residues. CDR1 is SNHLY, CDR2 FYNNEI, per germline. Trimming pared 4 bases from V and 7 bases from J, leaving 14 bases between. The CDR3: CASSVKTGYNSPLHF. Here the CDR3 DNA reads TGTGCCAGCAGTGTCAAGACAGGCTACAATTCACCCCTCCACTTT.

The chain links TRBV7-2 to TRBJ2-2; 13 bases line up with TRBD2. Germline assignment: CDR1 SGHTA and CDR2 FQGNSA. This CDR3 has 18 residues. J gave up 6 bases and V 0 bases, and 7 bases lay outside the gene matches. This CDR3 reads CASSLALAGGRLSGELFF. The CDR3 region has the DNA TGTGCCAGCAGCTTAGCACTAGCGGGGGGGCGTTTGTCCGGGGAGCTGTTTTTT.

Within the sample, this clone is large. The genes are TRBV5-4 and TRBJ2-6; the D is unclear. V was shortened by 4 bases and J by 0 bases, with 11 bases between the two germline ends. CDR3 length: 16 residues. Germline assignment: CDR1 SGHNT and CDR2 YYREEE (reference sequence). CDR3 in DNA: TGTGCCAGCAGCGCCTTACCGAGCTCTGGGGCCAACGTCCTGACTTTC. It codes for CASSALPSSGANVLTF.

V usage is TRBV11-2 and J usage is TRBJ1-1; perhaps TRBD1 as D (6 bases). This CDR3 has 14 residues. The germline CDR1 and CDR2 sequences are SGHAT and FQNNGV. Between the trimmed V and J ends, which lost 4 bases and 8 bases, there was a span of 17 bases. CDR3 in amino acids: CASSWVTGQSEAFF. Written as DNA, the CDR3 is TGTGCCAGCAGCTGGGTGACAGGACAGTCGGAAGCTTTCTTT.

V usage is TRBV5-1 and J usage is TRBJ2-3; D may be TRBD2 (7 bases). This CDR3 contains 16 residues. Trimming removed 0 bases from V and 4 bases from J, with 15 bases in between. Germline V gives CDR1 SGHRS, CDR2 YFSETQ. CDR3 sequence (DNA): TGCGCCAGCAGCTTGGGATCGGGGGGCGGAGCAGATACGCAGTATTTT. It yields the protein CASSLGSGGGADTQYF.

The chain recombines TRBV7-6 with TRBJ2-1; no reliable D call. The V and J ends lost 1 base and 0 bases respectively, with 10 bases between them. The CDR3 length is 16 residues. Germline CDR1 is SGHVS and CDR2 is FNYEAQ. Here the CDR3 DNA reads TGTGCCAGCAGCTTAGGACCACCTAGCTCCTACAATGAGCAGTTCTTC. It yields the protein CASSLGPPSSYNEQFF.

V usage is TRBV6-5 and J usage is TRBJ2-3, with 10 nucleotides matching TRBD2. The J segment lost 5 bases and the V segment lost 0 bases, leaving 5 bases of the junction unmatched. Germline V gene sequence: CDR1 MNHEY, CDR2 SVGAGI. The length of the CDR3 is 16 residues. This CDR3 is CASSYSSGGAGDTQYF. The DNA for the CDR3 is TGTGCCAGCAGTTACTCCAGCGGGGGGGCAGGAGATACGCAGTATTTT.

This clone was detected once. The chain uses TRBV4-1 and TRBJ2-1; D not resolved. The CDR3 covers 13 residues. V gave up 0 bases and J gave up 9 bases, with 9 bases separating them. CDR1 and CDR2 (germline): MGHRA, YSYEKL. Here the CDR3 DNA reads TGCGCCAGCAGCCAAGATCGAGGTCTTGAGCAGTTCTTC. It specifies CASSQDRGLEQFF.

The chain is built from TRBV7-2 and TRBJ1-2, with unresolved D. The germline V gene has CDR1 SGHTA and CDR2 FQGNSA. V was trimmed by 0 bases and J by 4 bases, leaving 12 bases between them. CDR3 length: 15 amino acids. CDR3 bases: TGTGCCAGCAGCTTAGCGAAGCGGGGAGGCTATGGCTACACCTTC. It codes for CASSLAKRGGYGYTF.

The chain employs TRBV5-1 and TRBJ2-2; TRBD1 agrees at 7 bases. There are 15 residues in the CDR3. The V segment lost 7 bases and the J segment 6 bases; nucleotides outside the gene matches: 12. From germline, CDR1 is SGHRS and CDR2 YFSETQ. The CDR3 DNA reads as TGCGCCAGCTCCCGGGACAGAATTTTTGCCGGGGAGCTGTTTTTT. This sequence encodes CASSRDRIFAGELFF. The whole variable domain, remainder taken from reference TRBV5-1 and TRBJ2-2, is KAGVTQTPRYLIKTRGQQVTLSCSPISGHRSVSWYQQTPGQGLQFLFEYFSETQRNKGNFPGRFSGRQFSNSRSEMNVSTLELGDSALYLCASSRDRIFAGELFFGEGSRLTVL.

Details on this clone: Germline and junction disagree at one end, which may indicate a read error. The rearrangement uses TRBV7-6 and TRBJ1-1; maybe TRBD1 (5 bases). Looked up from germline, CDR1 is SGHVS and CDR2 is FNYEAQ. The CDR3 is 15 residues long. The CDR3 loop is CASSLDAGGNIEAFF. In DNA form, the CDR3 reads TGTGCCAGCAGCTTAGACGCGGGGGGAAACATTGAAGCTTTCTTT.

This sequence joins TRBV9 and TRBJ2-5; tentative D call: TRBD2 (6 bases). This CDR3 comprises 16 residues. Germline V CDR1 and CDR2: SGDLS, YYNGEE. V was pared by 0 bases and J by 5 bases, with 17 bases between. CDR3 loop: CASSVGDGGGWETQYF. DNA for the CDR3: TGTGCCAGCAGCGTAGGGGACGGGGGTGGATGGGAGACCCAGTACTTC.

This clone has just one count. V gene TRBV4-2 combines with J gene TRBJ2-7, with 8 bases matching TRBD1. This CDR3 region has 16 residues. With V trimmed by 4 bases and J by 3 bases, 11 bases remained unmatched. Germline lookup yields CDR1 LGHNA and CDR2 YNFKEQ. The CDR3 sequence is CASSLRPRTGNYEQYF. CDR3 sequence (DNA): TGTGCCAGCAGCCTCCGTCCCCGGACAGGGAACTACGAGCAGTACTTC.

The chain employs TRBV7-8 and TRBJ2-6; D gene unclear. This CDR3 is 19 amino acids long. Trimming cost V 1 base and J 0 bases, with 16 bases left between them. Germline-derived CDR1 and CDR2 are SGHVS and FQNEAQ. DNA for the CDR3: TGTGCCAGCAGCTTAGAGACGACACCTCTCCTCTCTGGGGCCAACGTCCTGACTTTC. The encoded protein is CASSLETTPLLSGANVLTF.

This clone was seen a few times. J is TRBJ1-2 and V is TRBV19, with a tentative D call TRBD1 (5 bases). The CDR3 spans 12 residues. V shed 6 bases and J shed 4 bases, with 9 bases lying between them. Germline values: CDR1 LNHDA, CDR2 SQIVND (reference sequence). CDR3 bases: TGTGCCAGTAGGACAGACACCTATGGCTACACCTTC. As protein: CASRTDTYGYTF.

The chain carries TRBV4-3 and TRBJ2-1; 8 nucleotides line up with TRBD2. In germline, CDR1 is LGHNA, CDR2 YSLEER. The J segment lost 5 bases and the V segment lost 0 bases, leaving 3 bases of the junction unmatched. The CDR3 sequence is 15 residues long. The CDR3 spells CASSQDGRGNNEQFF. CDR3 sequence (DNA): TGCGCCAGCAGCCAAGACGGGAGGGGGAACAATGAGCAGTTCTTC.

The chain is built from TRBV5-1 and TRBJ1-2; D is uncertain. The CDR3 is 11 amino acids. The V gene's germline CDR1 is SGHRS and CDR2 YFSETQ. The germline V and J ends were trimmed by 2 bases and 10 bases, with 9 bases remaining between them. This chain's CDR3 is CASSLSSVYTF. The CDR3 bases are TGCGCCAGCAGCTTATCCTCTGTCTACACCTTC.

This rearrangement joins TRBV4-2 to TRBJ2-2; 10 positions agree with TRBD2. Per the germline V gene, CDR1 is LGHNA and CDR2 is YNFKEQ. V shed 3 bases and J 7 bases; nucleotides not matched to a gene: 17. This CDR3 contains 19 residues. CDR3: CASSQFISLAGVGNGELFF. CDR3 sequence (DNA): TGTGCCAGCAGCCAGTTTATCAGCCTAGCGGGAGTCGGAAACGGGGAGCTGTTTTTT.

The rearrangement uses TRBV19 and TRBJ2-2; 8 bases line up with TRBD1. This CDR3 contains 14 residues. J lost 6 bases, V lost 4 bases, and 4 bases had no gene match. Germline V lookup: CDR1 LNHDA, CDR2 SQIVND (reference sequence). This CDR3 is CASSTDRGAGELFF. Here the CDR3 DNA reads TGTGCCAGTAGTACCGACAGGGGTGCCGGGGAGCTGTTTTTT.

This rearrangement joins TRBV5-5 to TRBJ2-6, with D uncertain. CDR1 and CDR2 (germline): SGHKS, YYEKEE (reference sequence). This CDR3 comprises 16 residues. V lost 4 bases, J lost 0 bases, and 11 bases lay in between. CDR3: CASSALPSSGANVLTF. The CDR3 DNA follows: TGTGCCAGCAGCGCCTTACCGAGCTCTGGGGCCAACGTCCTGACTTTC.

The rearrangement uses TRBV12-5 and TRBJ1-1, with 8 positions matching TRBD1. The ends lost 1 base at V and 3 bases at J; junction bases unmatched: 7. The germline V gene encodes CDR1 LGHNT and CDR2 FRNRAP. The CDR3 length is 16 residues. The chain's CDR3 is CASGLAGGVGYTEAFF. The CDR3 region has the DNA TGTGCTAGTGGTTTGGCAGGGGGCGTAGGGTACACTGAAGCTTTCTTT.

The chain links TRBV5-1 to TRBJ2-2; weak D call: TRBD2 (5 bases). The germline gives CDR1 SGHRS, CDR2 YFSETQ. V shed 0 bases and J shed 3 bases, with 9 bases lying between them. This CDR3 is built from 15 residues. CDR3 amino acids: CASSLGLADTGELFF. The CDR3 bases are TGCGCCAGCAGCTTGGGGCTAGCCGACACCGGGGAGCTGTTTTTT.

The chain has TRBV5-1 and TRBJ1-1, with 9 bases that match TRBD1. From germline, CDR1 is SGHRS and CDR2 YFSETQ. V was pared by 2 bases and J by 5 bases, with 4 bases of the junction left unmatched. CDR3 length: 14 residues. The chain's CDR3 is CASSFDRGGTEAFF. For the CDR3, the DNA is TGCGCCAGCAGCTTTGACAGGGGGGGAACTGAAGCTTTCTTT.

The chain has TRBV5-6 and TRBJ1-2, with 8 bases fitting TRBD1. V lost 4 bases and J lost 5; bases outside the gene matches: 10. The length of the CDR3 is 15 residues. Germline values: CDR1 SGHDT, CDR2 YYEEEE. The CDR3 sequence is CASSEAPGGAYGYTF. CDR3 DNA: TGTGCCAGCAGCGAGGCCCCAGGGGGCGCTTATGGCTACACCTTC. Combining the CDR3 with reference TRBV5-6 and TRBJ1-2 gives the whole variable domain DAGVTQSPTHLIKTRGQQVTLRCSPKSGHDTVSWYQQALGQGPQFIFQYYEEEERQRGNFPDRFSGHQFPNYSSELNVNALLLGDSALYLCASSEAPGGAYGYTFGSGTRLTVV.

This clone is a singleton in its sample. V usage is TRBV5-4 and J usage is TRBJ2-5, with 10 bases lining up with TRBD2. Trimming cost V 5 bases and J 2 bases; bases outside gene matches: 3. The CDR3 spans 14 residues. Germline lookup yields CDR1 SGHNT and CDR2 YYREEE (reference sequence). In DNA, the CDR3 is TGTGCCAGCAGGTCAGCGGGAGGGCAAGAGACCCAGTACTTC. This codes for CASRSAGGQETQYF. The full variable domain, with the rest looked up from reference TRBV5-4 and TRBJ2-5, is ETGVTQSPTHLIKTRGQQVTLRCSSQSGHNTVSWYQQALGQGPQFIFQYYREEENGRGNFPPRFSGLQFPNYSSELNVNALELDDSALYLCASRSAGGQETQYFGPGTRLLVL.

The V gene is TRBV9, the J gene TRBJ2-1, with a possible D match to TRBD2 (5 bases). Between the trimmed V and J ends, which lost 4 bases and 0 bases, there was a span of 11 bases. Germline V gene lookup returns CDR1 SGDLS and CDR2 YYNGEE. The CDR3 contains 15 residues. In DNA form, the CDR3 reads TGTGCCAGCAGCCCTTCTAGCTTCTCCTACAATGAGCAGTTCTTC. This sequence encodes CASSPSSFSYNEQFF.

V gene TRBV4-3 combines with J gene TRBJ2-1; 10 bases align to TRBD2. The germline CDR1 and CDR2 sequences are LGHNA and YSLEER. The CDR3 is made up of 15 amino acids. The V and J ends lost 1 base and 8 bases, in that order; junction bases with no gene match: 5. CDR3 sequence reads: CASSQGSGGWDEQFF. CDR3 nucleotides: TGCGCCAGCAGCCAAGGTAGCGGGGGGTGGGATGAGCAGTTCTTC.